This TCR beta chain was captured by sequencing in a study of blood T cell repertoires in COVID-19. Sequencing used immunoSEQ multiplex PCR; TCRdb keeps in-frame clones, though not all of them. The sample includes about 260,000 clones, approximately 86% of them seen just once. V trimming: 7 bases; J trimming: 0 bases; junction bases outside the gene matches: 5. This CDR3 region has 14 residues. CDR1 is MDHEN and CDR2 is SYDVKM in the germline V gene. Patients at the Seattle site were enrolled during active infection and followed longitudinally. The chain is built from TRBV28 and TRBJ2-7; 8 bases fit TRBD2. The sequence was collected from an older woman with COVID-19, enrolled during active disease. Sequencing was performed on peripheral blood. CDR3 sequence: CASNPLADSYEQYF. In nucleotides, the CDR3 is TGTGCCAGCAACCCACTAGCGGACTCCTACGAGCAGTACTTC.